These 24 T cell receptor beta chains were all obtained from the same sample, sequenced in a study of blood T cell repertoires in COVID-19. Sequenced by immunoSEQ multiplex PCR; TCRdb stores in-frame clones only, minus some. The sample lists about 150,000 clones; around 83% were seen once. The sequenced sample consisted of peripheral blood. Source of these receptors: a human donor with acute or convalescent COVID-19. The donor label of this sample is uncertain.

The gene calls are TRBV19 and TRBJ2-5, with TRBD2 matching 9 bases. Germline trimming cut 0 bases from V and 0 bases from J; bases unmatched to any gene: 2. This CDR3 has 16 amino acids. Germline V lookup: CDR1 LNHDA, CDR2 SQIVND (reference sequence). CDR3 residues: CASSIELAGYQETQYF. In nucleotides, the CDR3 is TGTGCCAGTAGTATAGAACTAGCGGGCTACCAAGAGACCCAGTACTTC.

This chain joins TRBV7-9 and TRBJ1-2; TRBD1 agrees at 7 bases. The CDR3 length is 13 residues. V was pared by 5 bases and J by 10 bases, with 10 bases of the junction left unmatched. Germline V gene data show CDR1 as SEHNR and CDR2 as FQNEAQ (reference sequence). CDR3 loop: CASSETGQRLYTF. For the CDR3, the DNA is TGTGCCAGCAGCGAAACGGGACAGAGGCTCTACACCTTC. The full variable domain, completed using reference TRBV7-9 and TRBJ1-2, is DTGVSQNPRHKITKRGQNVTFRCDPISEHNRLYWYRQTLGQGPEFLTYFQNEAQLEKSRLLSDRFSAERPKGSFSTLEIQRTEQGDSAMYLCASSETGQRLYTFGSGTRLTVV.

The chain couples TRBV28 to TRBJ1-2; D possibly corresponds to TRBD1 (5 bases). CDR1 is MDHEN and CDR2 is SYDVKM in the germline V gene. The V end lost 6 bases, the J end lost 0 bases, and 14 bases lay between the germline ends. This CDR3 spans 15 amino acids. The CDR3 reads CASRMGRGSNYGYTF. The DNA for the CDR3 is TGTGCCAGCAGAATGGGGCGGGGATCTAACTATGGCTACACCTTC.

The rearrangement joins TRBV18 to TRBJ2-7; D is unclear. Germline CDR1 and CDR2: KGHSH and LQKENI. This CDR3 has 12 residues. V was trimmed by 3 bases and J by 2 bases, leaving 5 bases between them. The CDR3 protein is CASSPEAYEQYF. Here the CDR3 DNA reads TGTGCCAGCTCACCTGAGGCCTACGAGCAGTACTTC.

The V gene is TRBV5-1, the J gene TRBJ1-2, with TRBD1 identical over 7 bases. CDR3 size: 15 residues. V trimming: 4 bases; J trimming: 4 bases; junction bases outside the gene matches: 10. Looked up from germline, CDR1 is SGHRS and CDR2 is YFSETQ. CDR3 DNA: TGCGCCAGCAGCGAGGAGGGGGCGCGGGGCTATGGCTACACCTTC. Protein: CASSEEGARGYGYTF.

This rearrangement joins TRBV5-1 to TRBJ2-5; 7 nucleotides align to TRBD2. The length of the CDR3 is 15 residues. With 0 bases clipped from V and 1 base from J, the junction kept 3 bases outside the gene matches. Per the germline V gene, CDR1 is SGHRS and CDR2 is YFSETQ. CDR3 nucleotide sequence: TGCGCCAGCAGCTTGGCGTTAGCGGGCCAAGAGACCCAGTACTTC. As protein: CASSLALAGQETQYF.

The V and J genes are TRBV19 and TRBJ1-1; D possibly corresponds to TRBD1 (6 bases). Per the germline V gene, CDR1 is LNHDA and CDR2 is SQIVND (reference sequence). The CDR3 length is 14 residues. V was shortened by 6 bases and J by 3 bases, with 14 bases between the two germline ends. The CDR3 loop is CASRDSYFDTEAFF. The CDR3 nucleotides read TGTGCCAGTAGGGACAGCTACTTCGACACTGAAGCTTTCTTT.

This clone was seen more than once but under ten times. This CDR3 reads CASSSRRRSIGYTF. CDR3 nucleotide sequence: TGTGCCAGCAGTTCTAGGCGTCGGTCTATTGGCTACACCTTC. The chain uses TRBV28 and TRBJ1-2; no clear D. Trimming shortened V by 4 bases and J by 7 bases, and 16 bases separated the two germline ends. This CDR3 is built from 14 residues. CDR1 and CDR2 from the germline V gene are MDHEN and SYDVKM.

The chain joins TRBV10-3 to TRBJ2-2; D not certain. Germline V lookup: CDR1 ENHRY, CDR2 SYGVKD. The V end lost 5 bases, the J end lost 3 bases, and 7 bases lay between the germline ends. There are 13 residues in the CDR3. The CDR3 sequence: CAISNSYTGELFF. The CDR3 DNA follows: TGTGCCATCAGTAACAGTTACACCGGGGAGCTGTTTTTT.

The chain uses TRBV7-2 and TRBJ2-1; tentatively, D is TRBD1 (6 bases). The CDR3 runs to 16 residues. V lost 5 bases and J 1 base, leaving 15 bases between the germline ends. Germline CDR1 and CDR2: SGHTA and FQGNSA. The CDR3 nucleotides read TGTGCCAGCAGCGCCTCTGGGACAAATTCCTACAATGAGCAGTTCTTC. This sequence encodes CASSASGTNSYNEQFF. Full variable domain (outside the CDR3, taken from reference TRBV7-2 and TRBJ2-1): GAGVSQSPSNKVTEKGKDVELRCDPISGHTALYWYRQSLGQGLEFLIYFQGNSAPDKSGLPSDRFSAERTGGSVSTLTIQRTQQEDSAVYLCASSASGTNSYNEQFFGPGTRLTVL.

This chain uses TRBV9 with TRBJ2-1, with 10 bases fitting TRBD1. CDR1 and CDR2 (germline): SGDLS, YYNGEE. V lost 1 base to trimming and J lost 4 bases; unmatched junction nucleotides: 2. The CDR3 consists of 15 residues. In DNA form, the CDR3 reads TGTGCCAGCAGCGTAAGGGACAGGGGTTACAATGAGCAGTTCTTC. Translating it yields CASSVRDRGYNEQFF.

This clone appeared a few times. The chain links TRBV24-1 to TRBJ2-5; TRBD2 aligns across 11 bases. Germline assignment: CDR1 KGHDR and CDR2 SFDVKD. CDR3 length: 16 amino acids. J was trimmed by 2 bases and V by 4 bases; bases with no gene match: 5. CDR3 in amino acids: CATSERGLAEQETQYF. The CDR3 DNA follows: TGTGCCACCAGTGAACGGGGACTAGCGGAGCAAGAGACCCAGTACTTC.

DNA of the CDR3: TGTGCCTGGACCGTTAGCACAGATACGCAGTATTTT. Amino acids: CAWTVSTDTQYF. The rearrangement links TRBV30 to TRBJ2-3; D call uncertain. Trimming pared 4 bases from V and 0 bases from J, leaving 5 bases between. The CDR3 is 12 amino acids. Germline lookup yields CDR1 GTSNPN and CDR2 SVGIG (reference sequence).

This sequence joins TRBV9 and TRBJ1-6, with 7 bases identical to TRBD1. Germline CDR1 SGDLS, CDR2 YYNGEE. The V and J ends lost 0 bases and 7 bases, in that order; junction bases with no gene match: 1. The CDR3 has 14 residues. CDR3 region: CASSVEGGNSPLHF. Written as DNA, the CDR3 is TGTGCCAGCAGCGTAGAAGGGGGCAATTCACCCCTCCACTTT.

CDR3 DNA: TGTGCCAGCAGCTTCAACCAGGGGGCGAGGACTGGAAACACCATATATTTT. This translates into CASSFNQGARTGNTIYF. The V and J genes are TRBV13 and TRBJ1-3; TRBD1 agrees at 8 bases. V was clipped by 3 bases and J by 2 bases; unmatched bases: 9. The CDR3 is 17 residues long. Germline assignment: CDR1 PRHDT and CDR2 FYEKMQ (reference sequence).

The chain has TRBV6-2 or TRBV6-3 and TRBJ2-7, with 10 bases that match TRBD1. CDR1 and CDR2 (germline): MNHEY, SVGEGT. Germline trimming cut 5 bases from V and 4 bases from J; bases unmatched to any gene: 8. The CDR3 covers 15 residues. Written as DNA, the CDR3 is TGTGCCAGCAGTGGCCGGGGACAGGGGACTTACGAGCAGTACTTC. This gives the protein CASSGRGQGTYEQYF.

The chain uses TRBV6-5 and TRBJ1-1, with D possibly TRBD1 on 5 matching bases. CDR1 is MNHEY and CDR2 is SVGAGI in the germline V gene. This CDR3 contains 15 residues. V dropped 6 bases and J dropped 4 bases, with 18 bases sitting between them. CDR3 residues: CASRTPSGAGTEAFF. CDR3 nucleotides: TGTGCCAGCAGAACTCCTTCTGGGGCCGGCACTGAAGCTTTCTTT.

The chain carries TRBV29-1 and TRBJ2-5; a possible D gene is TRBD1 (5 bases). Trimming shortened V by 6 bases and J by 4 bases, and 15 bases separated the two germline ends. Germline CDR1 is SQVTM and CDR2 is ANQGSEA. This CDR3 is built from 13 residues. CDR3 sequence reads: CSVGPLGLETQYF. The CDR3 bases are TGCAGCGTGGGGCCCCTAGGGTTAGAGACCCAGTACTTC.

V is TRBV10-3 and J is TRBJ2-1; TRBD2 matches 7 bases. This CDR3 region has 14 residues. With V trimmed by 3 bases and J by 8 bases, 7 bases remained unmatched. Per germline, CDR1 ENHRY and CDR2 SYGVKD. The CDR3 region is CAISDRTSTDEQFF. The DNA for the CDR3 is TGTGCCATCAGTGACCGGACTAGTACCGATGAGCAGTTCTTC.

This clone is a singleton in its sample. The rearrangement links TRBV30 to TRBJ2-5; 9 bases fit TRBD2. The CDR3 runs to 14 residues. CDR1 and CDR2 from the germline V gene are GTSNPN and SVGIG (reference sequence). J was trimmed by 5 bases and V by 2 bases; bases with no gene match: 6. DNA for the CDR3: TGTGCCTGGAGTCCCGGACTAGCGTTGGAGACCCAGTACTTC. Residues: CAWSPGLALETQYF. Full variable domain (rest looked up from reference TRBV30 and TRBJ2-5): SQTIHQWPATLVQPVGSPLSLECTVEGTSNPNLYWYRQAAGRGLQLLFYSVGIGQISSEVPQNLSASRPQDRQFILSSKKLLLSDSGFYLCAWSPGLALETQYFGPGTRLLVL.

The genes are TRBV19 and TRBJ1-1, with D possibly matching TRBD1 (6 bases). V lost 5 bases and J lost 3, with 10 bases in between. The CDR3 runs to 13 residues. In germline, CDR1 is LNHDA, CDR2 SQIVND (reference sequence). The CDR3 here is CASSQGTYTEAFF. In nucleotides, the CDR3 is TGTGCCAGTAGTCAGGGGACGTACACTGAAGCTTTCTTT.

This chain connects TRBV19 to TRBJ2-1, with 8 bases fitting TRBD2. Trimming took 7 bases from V and 3 from J; bases not matched to a gene: 14. The CDR3 contains 17 residues. Germline CDR1 reads LNHDA; CDR2 reads SQIVND (reference sequence). CDR3 DNA: TGTGCCAGTACCCCCACTAGCGGATCGGGGGGCTACAATGAGCAGTTCTTC. This encodes CASTPTSGSGGYNEQFF.

In this sample, this clone turned up once. The V gene is TRBV28, the J gene TRBJ1-2, with TRBD1 identical over 8 bases. Per germline, CDR1 MDHEN and CDR2 SYDVKM. This CDR3 has 14 amino acids. The V and J ends lost 2 bases and 8 bases, in that order; junction bases with no gene match: 7. For the CDR3, the DNA is TGTGCCAGCAGTTTACGGCAGGGGGCGGGCGGCTACACCTTC. Protein sequence: CASSLRQGAGGYTF.

The V call is TRBV6-5, the J call TRBJ1-5; possible D gene TRBD1, 5 bases. Trimming removed 6 bases from V and 0 bases from J, with 12 bases in between. The CDR3 runs to 15 residues. The germline CDR1 and CDR2 sequences are MNHEY and SVGAGI. The CDR3 region is CASRHAGDSNQPQHF. The DNA of the CDR3 is TGTGCCAGCAGACACGCGGGGGATAGCAATCAGCCCCAGCATTTT.